The rows below give T cell receptor beta chains drawn from one sample of a study of T cell changes during pregnancy in multiple sclerosis. The protocol was immunoSEQ multiplex PCR, while the TCRdb copy is restricted to in-frame clones and leaves out a portion. The sample has 52,000 or so clones, approximately 91% seen once. Source: CD4+ T cells from peripheral blood mononuclear cells, taken in the second trimester of pregnancy. The source of these receptors is a female donor with multiple sclerosis, enrolled in a pregnancy study. The CDR3 runs from the conserved cysteine through the conserved F or W.

V: TRBV28
J: TRBJ2-5
length: 17
CDR3: CASSPALLAGMGETQYF

V: TRBV5-1
J: TRBJ2-3
length: 16
CDR3: CASSLSSGGGTDTQYF

V: TRBV19
J: TRBJ1-1
length: 16
CDR3: CASRKEGGQLYTEAFF

V: TRBV2
J: TRBJ1-6
length: 14
CDR3: CASNPGQYNSPLHF

V: TRBV15
J: TRBJ1-5
length: 15
CDR3: CATSRASGGGQPQHF

V: TRBV2
J: TRBJ1-3
length: 13
CDR3: CASSQDSGNTIYF

V: TRBV27
J: TRBJ1-5
length: 14
CDR3: CASSSTPKGEPQHF

V: TRBV6-5
J: TRBJ1-1
length: 14
CDR3: CASRPDRDIGKAFF

V: TRBV5-1
J: TRBJ2-1
length: 15
CDR3: CASSFLAGIYNEQFF

V: TRBV11-1
J: TRBJ2-1
length: 13
CDR3: CASGGGAYNEQFF

V: TRBV18
J: TRBJ2-4
length: 12
CDR3: CASLGQGAKQYF

V: TRBV9
J: TRBJ2-3
length: 16
CDR3: CASSVVPSGTTDTQYF

V: TRBV5-5
J: TRBJ1-4
length: 16
CDR3: CASSLAPGRGNEKLFF

V: TRBV6-4
J: TRBJ2-1
length: 15
CDR3: CASSDSAGGLHEQFF

V: TRBV5-1
J: TRBJ2-1
length: 14
CDR3: CASSPGQTYNEQFF

V: TRBV7-6
J: TRBJ2-1
length: 13
CDR3: CASGIAAYNEQFF